The clone carrying this T cell receptor beta chain was seen only a few times. This record comes from a study of T-cell reconstitution after alpha-beta-depleted transplantation in children. This CDR3 comprises 18 residues. Germline V gene lookup returns CDR1 LNHDA and CDR2 SQIVND (reference sequence). Trimming removed 6 bases from V and 4 bases from J; junction bases left unmatched: 15. For TCRbeta, the library was prepared with unique molecular identifiers. Each CDR3 protein is one row after TCRdb ran MiXCR on the PCR reads. This sample has roughly 490,000 distinct CDR3 sequences, with over 9.5% found just once.

This sequence was found in a female patient between 2 and 15 years old who had a stem cell transplant for aplastic anemia, so the T cells may come from the graft donor. The chain joins TRBV19 to TRBJ2-3; 11 bases line up with TRBD2. Sequenced here: PBMCs, mostly from graft donor cells, sampled 180 days after TCRalphabeta/CD19-depleted stem cell transplant. The CDR3 sequence is CASRIPGLAVWGSDTQYF. The CDR3 DNA reads as TGTGCCAGTAGAATCCCGGGACTAGCGGTGTGGGGGTCAGATACGCAGTATTTT.